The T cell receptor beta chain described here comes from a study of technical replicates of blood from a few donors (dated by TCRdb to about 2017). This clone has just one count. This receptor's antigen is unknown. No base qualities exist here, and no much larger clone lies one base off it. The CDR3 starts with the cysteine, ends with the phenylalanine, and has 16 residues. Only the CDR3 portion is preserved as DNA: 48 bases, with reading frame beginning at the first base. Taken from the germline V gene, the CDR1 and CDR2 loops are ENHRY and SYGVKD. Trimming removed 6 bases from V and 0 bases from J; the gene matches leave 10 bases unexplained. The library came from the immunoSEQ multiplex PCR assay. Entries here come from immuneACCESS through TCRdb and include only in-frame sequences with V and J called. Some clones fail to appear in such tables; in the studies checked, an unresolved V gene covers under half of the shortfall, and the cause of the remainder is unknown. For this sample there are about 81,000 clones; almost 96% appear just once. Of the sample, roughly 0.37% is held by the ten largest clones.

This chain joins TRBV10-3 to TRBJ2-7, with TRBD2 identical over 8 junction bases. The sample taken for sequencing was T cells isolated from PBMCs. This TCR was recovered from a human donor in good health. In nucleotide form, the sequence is TGTGCCATCAGGCCGAGTGCGGGAGGTAGCTCCTACGAGCAGTACTTC. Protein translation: CAIRPSAGGSSYEQYF.